These 8 T cell receptor beta chains were sequenced from one sample in a study of regulatory T cells in long-lasting Graves disease. Libraries of TCR beta came from iRepertoire HTBI primers plus Arm-PCR of CDR3 regions. TCRdb re-analysed the multiplex PCR reads in MiXCR, keeping a single row per CDR3 protein. This table holds approximately 460,000 distinct CDR3 sequences, 15% to 20% found once. Documented time point: newly diagnosed GD, antithyroid drugs for less than 3 months. PBMC-extracted RNA yielded the TCR library. These same records also appear under a second study, on T cells in Graves' hyperthyroidism and ophthalmopathy.

The sequencing used peripheral blood mononuclear cells (PBMCs), collected at new diagnosis, from a patient treated with antithyroid drugs. These receptors were taken from a woman in her twenties or thirties with Graves disease.

This clonotype occurred many times. The chain couples TRBV7-9 to TRBJ2-1; unclear D gene. CDR3 size: 16 residues. Germline values: CDR1 SEHNR, CDR2 FQNEAQ (reference sequence). Trimming took off 8 bases at V and 0 bases at J, with 17 bases between the two ends. As DNA, the CDR3 is TGTGCCAGCCCCCCCCGCGAGGTGAGCTCCTACAATGAGCAGTTCTTC. Its protein is CASPPREVSSYNEQFF.

Regarding this clonotype: One end of the junction fails to match germline, which may point to a read error. This rearrangement joins TRBV19 to TRBJ1-1; no definite D call. From germline, CDR1 is LNHDA and CDR2 SQIVND (reference sequence). The CDR3 has 14 amino acids. The chain's CDR3 is CASKAEAMNTEAFF. The CDR3 DNA reads TGTGCCAGTAAGGCAGAGGCGATGAACACTGAAGCCTTCTTT.

A word on this clonotype: A much larger clonotype is one base distant, so this may be a read error. This sequence joins TRBV6-2 or TRBV6-3 and TRBJ1-1, with D uncertain. This CDR3 comprises 14 residues. The germline gives CDR1 MNHEY, CDR2 SVGEGT. CDR3 residues: CASSYSPTSTEASF. The CDR3 coding sequence is TGTGCCAGCAGTTACTCGCCCACATCCACTGAAGCTTCCTTT.

The V gene is TRBV7-2, the J gene TRBJ2-6, with unresolved D. Germline assignment: CDR1 SGHTA and CDR2 FQGNSA. V gave up 1 base and J gave up 0 bases, with 7 bases separating them. The CDR3 contains 16 residues. The CDR3 loop is CASSLVHFSGANVLTF. DNA of the CDR3: TGTGCCAGCAGCTTAGTTCACTTCTCTGGGGCCAACGTCCTGACTTTC.

This clonotype occurred a few times. One junction end disagrees with the germline gene, perhaps due to a read error. The rearrangement joins TRBV6-1 to TRBJ1-5; D is unresolved. The CDR3 is 14 amino acids. Germline V gene data show CDR1 as MNHNS and CDR2 as SASEGT. The CDR3 spells CASSDPRFDQPQHF. Written as DNA, the CDR3 is TGCGCCAGCAGTGATCCCAGGTTTGATCAGCCCCAGCATTTT.

This clonotype was seen many times. The chain recombines TRBV7-6 with TRBJ2-1; 7 bases align to TRBD2. Trimming at V came to 7 bases and at J to 6 bases, leaving 15 bases not matched to a gene. The germline CDR1 and CDR2 sequences are SGHVS and FNYEAQ. This CDR3 is 16 amino acids long. Here the CDR3 DNA reads TGTGCCAGCACCCAGAATAGAGGACTAGTGGGCAATGAGCAGTTCTTC. It is translated as CASTQNRGLVGNEQFF.

This clonotype was seen repeatedly, ten times or more. CDR3 sequence: CASSRPSGETQYF. For the CDR3, the DNA is TGTGCCAGCAGTCGCCCTAGCGGAGAGACCCAGTACTTC. The gene calls are TRBV5-6 and TRBJ2-5, with 7 bases identical to TRBD2. The V gene's germline CDR1 is SGHDT and CDR2 YYEEEE. This CDR3 is built from 13 residues. V shed 5 bases, J shed 4 bases, and the junction held 5 bases outside the gene matches.

This clonotype was recorded many times. The chain has TRBV12-3 or TRBV12-4 and TRBJ2-7; 9 nucleotides align to TRBD2. The CDR3 covers 12 residues. Trimming cost V 3 bases and J 9 bases; bases outside gene matches: 3. The CDR3 DNA reads TGTGCCAGCAGTTTGCGGGAGGGGGTGCAGTACTTC. It specifies CASSLREGVQYF.